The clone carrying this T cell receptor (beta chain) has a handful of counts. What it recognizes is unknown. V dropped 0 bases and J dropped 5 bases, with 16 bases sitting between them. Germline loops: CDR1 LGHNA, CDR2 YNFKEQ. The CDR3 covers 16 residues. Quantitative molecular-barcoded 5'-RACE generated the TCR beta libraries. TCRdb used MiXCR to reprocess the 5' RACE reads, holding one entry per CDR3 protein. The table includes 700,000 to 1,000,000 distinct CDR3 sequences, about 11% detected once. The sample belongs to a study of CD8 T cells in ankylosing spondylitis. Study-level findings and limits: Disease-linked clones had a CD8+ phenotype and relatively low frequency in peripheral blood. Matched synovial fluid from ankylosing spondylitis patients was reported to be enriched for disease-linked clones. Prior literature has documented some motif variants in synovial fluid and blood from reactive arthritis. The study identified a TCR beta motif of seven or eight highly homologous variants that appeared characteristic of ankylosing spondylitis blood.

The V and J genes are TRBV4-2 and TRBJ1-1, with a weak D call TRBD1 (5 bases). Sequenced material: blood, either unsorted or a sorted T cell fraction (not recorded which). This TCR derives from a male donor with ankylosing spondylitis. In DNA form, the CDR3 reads TGTGCCAGCAGCCAAGATCTGACCGGGGGAAGGACTGAAGCTTTCTTT. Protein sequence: CASSQDLTGGRTEAFF.